Below are 21 T cell receptor beta chains sequenced from a single sample in a study of blood T cell repertoires in COVID-19 (dated by TCRdb to about 2020). The library came from the immunoSEQ multiplex PCR assay. TCRdb stores this immuneACCESS table with in-frame sequences only. Part of the clones is absent; in the studies checked, under half of the shortfall reflects unresolved V genes, and no reason is known for the rest. In this sample the table shows around 360,000 clones, about 90% of which occur a single time. The ten largest clones represent roughly 2% of the sample. Input material: PBMCs or T cells enriched from blood (not recorded which). These receptors originate from a man aged 40-55 years in a cohort exposed to, infected with or recovered from COVID-19 (not recorded which).

The chain links TRBV5-5 to TRBJ2-1; D uncertain. This CDR3 has 12 residues. CDR1 and CDR2 (germline): SGHKS, YYEKEE (reference sequence). V lost 0 bases and J 7 bases, leaving 5 bases between the germline ends. CDR3 bases: TGTGCCAGCAGCTTGGTCGTGAATGAGCAGTTCTTC. It specifies CASSLVVNEQFF. Supplemented by reference TRBV5-5 and TRBJ2-1, the full variable domain reads DAGVTQSPTHLIKTRGQQVTLRCSPISGHKSVSWYQQVLGQGPQFIFQYYEKEERGRGNFPDRFSARQFPNYSSELNVNALLLGDSALYLCASSLVVNEQFFGPGTRLTVL.

The rearrangement links TRBV3-1 (or the pseudogene TRBV3-2) to TRBJ1-1; 8 nucleotides line up with TRBD1. Looked up from germline, CDR1 is LGHDT and CDR2 is YNNKEL (reference sequence). The CDR3 covers 14 residues. Trimming removed 4 bases from V and 6 bases from J; junction bases left unmatched: 7. CDR3 nucleotides: TGTGCCAGCAGCCCTTCGGACAGGGACGCTGAAGCTTTCTTT. This codes for CASSPSDRDAEAFF.

In DNA form, the CDR3 reads TGTGCCAGCAGCTTATCAATCCGGGATCCTCAAGAAGCATACGAGCAGTACTTC. Translated, it gives CASSLSIRDPQEAYEQYF. The V call is TRBV7-8, the J call TRBJ2-7; D may be TRBD2 (5 bases). Germline CDR1 SGHVS, CDR2 FQNEAQ. The CDR3 length is 18 residues. V dropped 2 bases and J dropped 4 bases, with 24 bases sitting between them.

V usage is TRBV14 and J usage is TRBJ2-1, with TRBD2 identical over 10 bases. Germline values: CDR1 SGHDN, CDR2 FVKESK. The CDR3 length is 15 residues. V was pared by 0 bases and J by 9 bases, with 5 bases of the junction left unmatched. The CDR3 nucleotides are TGTGCCAGCAGCCAAGACGCTAGCGGGAGAGGTGAGCAGTTCTTC. This codes for CASSQDASGRGEQFF.

The chain joins TRBV10-1 to TRBJ2-2; the match to TRBD1 covers 11 bases. The CDR3 is 16 residues long. V shed 4 bases, J shed 1 base, and the junction held 2 bases outside the gene matches. Per the germline V gene, CDR1 is WNHNN and CDR2 is SYGVQD (reference sequence). The DNA of the CDR3 is TGCGCCAGCAGTGCCGGGACAGGGGGGAACACCGGGGAGCTGTTTTTT. As protein: CASSAGTGGNTGELFF.

This chain joins TRBV29-1 and TRBJ2-5, with 10 bases matching TRBD2. CDR3 length: 14 residues. The J segment lost 2 bases and the V segment lost 1 base, leaving 1 base of the junction unmatched. Germline V gives CDR1 SQVTM, CDR2 ANQGSEA. CDR3 sequence (DNA): TGCAGCGTTGAAGGACTAGCGGGTCAAGAGACCCAGTACTTC. It specifies CSVEGLAGQETQYF.

The chain recombines TRBV7-3 with TRBJ2-7; 11 bases fit TRBD2. V shed 1 base and J 3 bases; nucleotides not matched to a gene: 11. CDR1 is SGHTA, CDR2 FQGTGA, per germline. The CDR3 runs 18 residues. The CDR3 loop reads CASSLRPTSGRGVYEQYF. CDR3 DNA: TGTGCCAGCAGCTTAAGACCTACTAGCGGGAGAGGGGTCTACGAGCAGTACTTC. Drawing the rest from reference TRBV7-3 and TRBJ2-7, the complete variable domain is GAGVSQTPSNKVTEKGKYVELRCDPISGHTALYWYRQSLGQGPEFLIYFQGTGAADDSGLPNDRFFAVRPEGSVSTLKIQRTERGDSAVYLCASSLRPTSGRGVYEQYFGPGTRLTVT.

The chain couples TRBV18 to TRBJ2-1, with TRBD1 matching over 9 bases. The CDR3 totals 12 residues. Germline CDR1 is KGHSH and CDR2 is LQKENI. With V trimmed by 2 bases and J by 14 bases, 4 bases remained unmatched. In nucleotides, the CDR3 is TGTGCCAGCTCACCATCGGGACAGGGTGAGTTCTTC. Translation: CASSPSGQGEFF.

CDR3 nucleotide sequence: TGTGCCAGCAGTGAAGCAGTTGGGGGGGCGAGCACTGAAGCTTTCTTT. Its translation is CASSEAVGGASTEAFF. The chain joins TRBV6-1 to TRBJ1-1; possibly TRBD1 for D (6 bases). V was pared by 0 bases and J by 4 bases, with 15 bases between. CDR1 MNHNS and CDR2 SASEGT come from the germline V gene. CDR3 length equals 16 residues.

A single count supports this clone. V is TRBV7-8 and J is TRBJ2-2; tentative D call: TRBD2 (6 bases). This CDR3 has 15 amino acids. Germline V gene data show CDR1 as SGHVS and CDR2 as FQNEAQ. V lost 2 bases to trimming and J lost 1 base, with 8 bases between them. CDR3 sequence: CASSLRGVNTGELFF. CDR3 coding DNA: TGTGCCAGCAGCTTACGCGGGGTGAACACCGGGGAGCTGTTTTTT.

The rearrangement joins TRBV28 to TRBJ1-3; D call uncertain. This CDR3 is built from 12 residues. The germline gives CDR1 MDHEN, CDR2 SYDVKM. The V gene lost 7 bases and the J gene lost 2 bases, with 6 bases spanning the gap. CDR3 sequence reads: CASTRAGNTIYF. CDR3 DNA sequence: TGTGCCAGCACGAGGGCTGGAAACACCATATATTTT.

The J gene is TRBJ2-1, the V gene TRBV18, with D tentatively TRBD1 (6 bases). V was clipped by 4 bases and J by 7 bases, with 17 bases between them. The germline CDR1 and CDR2 sequences are KGHSH and LQKENI. CDR3 length: 15 amino acids. The CDR3 protein is CASSLSGEGVNEQFF. CDR3 coding DNA: TGTGCCAGCTCACTGAGCGGAGAGGGGGTTAATGAGCAGTTCTTC.

The chain combines TRBV7-2 with TRBJ2-5; the D gene is possibly TRBD2 (6 bases). The germline V gene encodes CDR1 SGHTA and CDR2 FQGNSA. This CDR3 spans 15 amino acids. Trimming stripped 1 base from V and 0 bases from J, with 9 bases between. The chain's CDR3 is CASSLGGTYQETQYF. Written as DNA, the CDR3 is TGTGCCAGCAGCTTAGGAGGGACTTACCAAGAGACCCAGTACTTC.

The chain is built from TRBV27 and TRBJ1-6; the match to TRBD1 covers 7 bases. In germline, CDR1 is MNHEY, CDR2 SMNVEV (reference sequence). This CDR3 comprises 14 residues. Germline trimming cut 6 bases from V and 5 bases from J; bases unmatched to any gene: 4. CDR3 sequence reads: CASSPRGDNSPLHF. DNA of the CDR3: TGTGCCAGCAGCCCCAGGGGGGATAATTCACCCCTCCACTTT.

The CDR3 DNA follows: TGTGCCATCAGTGGGACTGCCATGAACTCCTACGAGCAGTACTTC. Translating gives CAISGTAMNSYEQYF. The V call is TRBV10-3, the J call TRBJ2-7; D is perhaps TRBD2 (5 bases). The CDR3 is 15 residues long. V lost 4 bases to trimming and J lost 0 bases, with 13 bases between them. The germline gives CDR1 ENHRY, CDR2 SYGVKD.

J is TRBJ2-1 and V is TRBV15; TRBD2 matches at 12 bases. The trim removed 1 base at V and 9 bases at J, leaving 16 bases unmatched. The length of the CDR3 is 19 residues. CDR1 LNHNV and CDR2 YYDKDF come from the germline V gene (reference sequence). The CDR3 loop reads CATSRVPNPSGRAGSEQFF. In nucleotides, the CDR3 is TGTGCCACCAGCAGAGTCCCGAACCCTAGCGGGAGGGCCGGGAGTGAGCAGTTCTTC.

The rearrangement joins TRBV12-2 to TRBJ2-5; the D segment call TRBD1 is taken from the table without a DNA check. TRBV12-2 is classified as a pseudogene. CDR3 length: 16 residues. CDR3 in DNA: TGTGCAAGTCGCTTACCAGGGGGCCGAGACCAAGAGACCCAGTACTTC. It codes for CASRLPGGRDQETQYF.

The chain links TRBV10-3 to TRBJ2-3, with 12 bases matching TRBD2. Trimming at V came to 3 bases and at J to 2 bases, leaving 9 bases not matched to a gene. The CDR3 has 18 amino acids. Germline V lookup: CDR1 ENHRY, CDR2 SYGVKD. The DNA of the CDR3 is TGTGCCATCAGTGAAAGGCTAGCGGGAGGGGGTACCACAGATACGCAGTATTTT. This sequence encodes CAISERLAGGGTTDTQYF.

The J gene is TRBJ2-7, the V gene TRBV2, with 8 nucleotides matching TRBD2. Germline loops: CDR1 SNHLY, CDR2 FYNNEI. This CDR3 is 15 amino acids long. After removal of 3 bases from V and 3 bases from J, the junction contained 7 bases not matched to a gene. The CDR3 nucleotides read TGTGCCAGCAGTGAGCCTAGCGGGTCTCACTACGAGCAGTACTTC. Its translation is CASSEPSGSHYEQYF.

V is TRBV3-1 (or the pseudogene TRBV3-2) and J is TRBJ2-3, with D perhaps TRBD2 (7 bases). Germline CDR1 reads LGHDT; CDR2 reads YNNKEL (reference sequence). The CDR3 extends over 15 amino acids. Trimming removed 6 bases from V and 6 bases from J, with 19 bases in between. CDR3 protein: CASSLQGNGGDTQYF. The CDR3 coding sequence is TGTGCCAGCAGTCTTCAGGGGAACGGGGGGGATACGCAGTATTTT.

The genes are TRBV5-1 and TRBJ2-7, with 9 nucleotides matching TRBD2. V trimming: 6 bases; J trimming: 5 bases; junction bases outside the gene matches: 3. This CDR3 has 12 amino acids. The germline gives CDR1 SGHRS, CDR2 YFSETQ. The chain's CDR3 is CASMREGNEQYF. The CDR3 DNA reads TGCGCCAGCATGCGGGAGGGAAACGAGCAGTACTTC.